The source of this T cell receptor (beta chain) is a study of T cells in Graves' hyperthyroidism and ophthalmopathy. Study findings and constraints: Ophthalmopathy onset followed model prediction by a median roughly six months. The majority of expanded thyroid clonotypes above 0.001 also appeared in blood.

Germline CDR1 is SGHRS and CDR2 is YFSETQ. V lost 3 bases, J lost 2 bases, and 9 bases lay in between. This CDR3 region has 14 residues. At least ten counts were recorded for this clonotype. What it recognizes is unknown. Investigators excluded patients with uncontrolled infection, other autoimmune disease, pregnancy or lactation. Diagnosing involved the use of clinical symptoms, serum thyroxine and TRAb, thyroid ultrasound and orbital computed tomography. The TCR beta CDR3 regions underwent amplification using RNA transcripts as the source. With the HTBI primer set, the TCR CDR3 went through a first round of RT-PCR. TCRdb passed the multiplex PCR reads through MiXCR, listing each CDR3 protein once. Of 400,000 to 500,000 distinct CDR3 sequences detected, roughly 15% appear once; the ten largest clones hold about 12%.

V and J are TRBV5-1 and TRBJ1-3; the D gene is possibly TRBD1 (6 bases). Specimen: blood. The source is a man aged 18 to 29 with Graves' ophthalmopathy. As DNA, the CDR3 is TGCGCCAGCAGCTCGGGACATGCTGGAAACACCATATATTTT. It yields the protein CASSSGHAGNTIYF.